This T cell receptor beta chain was observed in a study of T cells in Graves' hyperthyroidism and ophthalmopathy. Across the whole study: Peripheral blood was drawn at first diagnosis, prior to all treatment. Study-level findings and limits: Appearing also in blood were most of the thyroid clonotypes expanded above 0.001.

Details on this clonotype: The antigen remains undetermined. A much larger clone differs by one base, so this may be a read error. The CDR3 does not close with the conserved phenylalanine or tryptophan, likely indicating a read error.

TCR beta CDR3 region amplification was performed from RNA transcripts. Carried out on the TCR CDR3, a first-round RT-PCR used the HTBI primer set. TCRdb reprocessed the multiplex PCR reads via MiXCR and lists one record per CDR3 protein. This table holds hundreds of thousands of distinct CDR3 sequences, approximately 40% found once. The sample consisted of blood. The TCR comes from a young man with Graves' hyperthyroidism.

Written as DNA, the CDR3 is TGCAGTGTATGGCAAGAGACCCAGTACCTC. It is translated as CSVWQETQYL. The chain is built from TRBV20-1 and TRBJ2-5; D is ambiguous. The CDR3 contains 10 residues. The V gene's germline CDR1 is DFQATT and CDR2 SNEGSKA (reference sequence). The V and J ends lost 7 bases and 2 bases respectively, with 5 bases between them.